This T cell receptor beta chain was identified during a study of OX40 agonist ivuxolimab in advanced cancers. CDR3 length: 13 amino acids. Trimming took off 5 bases at V and 6 bases at J, with 13 bases between the two ends. CDR1 is SGHAT and CDR2 is FQNNGV in the germline V gene. The data were produced by immunoSEQ multiplex PCR, yet TCRdb's version contains in-frame clones alone and is incomplete. The sample carries about 52,000 clones, about 93% recorded once. This clone occurred once. The rearrangement uses TRBV11-2 and TRBJ1-2; the D gene is possibly TRBD1 (5 bases). The TCR comes from an adult with an advanced solid tumor such as melanoma, head and neck, liver or kidney cancer. The sample here was CD4+ or CD8+ T cells sorted from blood, taken in a trial of the OX40 agonist ivuxolimab. CDR3 protein: CASSPRGGDGYTF. The CDR3 DNA reads as TGTGCCAGCAGCCCGAGGGGTGGAGATGGCTACACCTTC.